Listed here are 26 T cell receptor beta chains from one sample, sequenced in a study of T-cell memory formation after mild COVID-19. Using its own MiXCR run on the 5' RACE reads, TCRdb lists one record per CDR3 protein. The table records about 88,000 distinct CDR3 sequences, more than 20% of them present only once. The sequenced sample consisted of PBMCs or a T cell subset sorted from them (not recorded which). These receptors were obtained from a man aged 18 to 29 who had mild COVID-19 (a few samples of this study predate the infection). Cell type and time point are not known.

The V and J genes are TRBV9 and TRBJ1-1; D is possibly TRBD1 (6 bases). The germline V gene has CDR1 SGDLS and CDR2 YYNGEE. V dropped 4 bases and J dropped 3 bases, with 16 bases sitting between them. This CDR3 has 15 amino acids. DNA of the CDR3: TGTGCCAGCAGCCCCACGGGGAGGGGGGACACTGAAGCTTTCTTT. It codes for CASSPTGRGDTEAFF.

This chain uses TRBV5-1 with TRBJ2-7; D may be TRBD1 or TRBD2 (6 bases each). The germline V and J ends were trimmed by 0 bases and 1 base, with 11 bases remaining between them. The CDR3 has 15 residues. Germline lookup yields CDR1 SGHRS and CDR2 YFSETQ. CDR3 loop: CASSLAWGASYEQYF. Written as DNA, the CDR3 is TGCGCCAGCAGCTTGGCCTGGGGGGCTTCCTACGAGCAGTACTTC.

This clonotype has a handful of counts. The chain carries TRBV6-6 and TRBJ1-3, with a tentative D call TRBD1 (5 bases). The CDR3 is 13 amino acids. Between the trimmed V and J ends, which lost 7 bases and 8 bases, there was a span of 15 bases. Germline V gene lookup returns CDR1 MNHNY and CDR2 SVGAGI (reference sequence). The CDR3 reads CASTQDRGDTIYF. DNA for the CDR3: TGTGCCAGCACCCAGGACCGGGGGGACACCATATATTTT.

This clonotype showed up just a few times. The chain is built from TRBV3-1 and TRBJ1-2, with D perhaps TRBD1 (6 bases). The V gene lost 4 bases and the J gene lost 7 bases, with 13 bases spanning the gap. The CDR3 has 13 amino acids. From germline, CDR1 is LGHDT and CDR2 YNNKEL (reference sequence). For the CDR3, the DNA is TGTGCCAGCAGCCTAGGTGGGGGGCCTGGCTACACCTTC. Its translation is CASSLGGGPGYTF.

The V call is TRBV27, the J call TRBJ2-2; D not resolved. V lost 5 bases to trimming and J lost 4 bases, with 5 bases between them. Germline CDR1 MNHEY, CDR2 SMNVEV (reference sequence). The CDR3 runs to 12 residues. CDR3 region: CASSRVTGELFF. The DNA of the CDR3 is TGTGCCAGCAGTAGGGTCACCGGGGAGCTGTTTTTT.

This clonotype was seen ten or more times. This chain links TRBV12-3 or TRBV12-4 with TRBJ2-7; D remains ambiguous. The CDR3 is 13 residues long. Trimming shortened V by 1 base and J by 1 base, and 5 bases separated the two germline ends. The CDR3 DNA is TGTGCCAGCAGTTTAGTGGGGTCCTACGAGCAGTACGTC. Its translation: CASSLVGSYEQYV.

This chain links TRBV4-1 with TRBJ2-3, with a tentative D call TRBD2 (5 bases). CDR3 length: 17 amino acids. Trimming took off 0 bases at V and 2 bases at J, with 15 bases between the two ends. Germline V CDR1 and CDR2: MGHRA, YSYEKL. In nucleotides, the CDR3 is TGCGCCAGCAGCCAAGATAAGCGGACCGATCTCACAGATACGCAGTATTTT. It translates to CASSQDKRTDLTDTQYF.

This clonotype was seen just once. This chain links TRBV5-4 with TRBJ2-7, with TRBD1 matching over 11 bases. Germline V gene data show CDR1 as SGHNT and CDR2 as YYREEE (reference sequence). V lost 0 bases, J lost 6 bases, and 5 bases stayed unmatched. CDR3 length: 15 amino acids. CDR3 DNA: TGTGCCAGCAGCTTGGATGAAGGGACAGGGGGCGAGCAGTACGTC. This gives the protein CASSLDEGTGGEQYV.

The table lists this clonotype with a few counts. This chain links TRBV6-1 with TRBJ2-5; TRBD2 might be the D (6 bases). CDR3 size: 14 residues. Trimming took 6 bases from V and 6 from J, leaving 17 bases between them. The germline V gene encodes CDR1 MNHNS and CDR2 SASEGT. CDR3 sequence (DNA): TGTGCCAGCAGCGAGTTGGGGGGACGTAAGACCCAGTACTTC. Translated, it gives CASSELGGRKTQYF.

This clonotype came up a few times. The chain couples TRBV6-5 to TRBJ2-7; 8 positions match TRBD2. The CDR3 is 15 amino acids. Germline CDR1 and CDR2: MNHEY and SVGAGI. Unmatched junction bases numbered 9, after V lost 8 bases and J lost 0 bases. CDR3: CASRRESGGSYEQYF. Written as DNA, the CDR3 is TGTGCCAGCCGCCGGGAGAGCGGGGGCTCCTACGAGCAGTACTTC.

This clonotype was seen more than once but under ten times. The chain carries TRBV20-1 and TRBJ2-7; perhaps TRBD1 as D (5 bases). Germline assignment: CDR1 DFQATT and CDR2 SNEGSKA (reference sequence). V was cut by 6 bases and J by 0 bases, with 15 bases left in between. CDR3 length equals 14 residues. CDR3 nucleotides: TGCAGTGCGAGTGACAGTCGCAACTCCTACGAGCAGTACGTC. The encoded protein is CSASDSRNSYEQYV.

V is TRBV19 and J is TRBJ2-7; 8 bases are a match to TRBD1. Losses at the gene ends were 5 bases for V and 2 bases for J; bases not matched to a gene: 8. The CDR3 runs 15 residues. The germline V gene has CDR1 LNHDA and CDR2 SQIVND (reference sequence). Here the CDR3 DNA reads TGTGCCAGTAGTGCAGGACAGGGTGCCACCTACGAGCAGTACTTC. Its translation is CASSAGQGATYEQYF.

This clonotype came up a few times. The genes are TRBV28 and TRBJ2-1; a possible D gene is TRBD1 (5 bases). Deletions cut 3 bases from V and 0 bases from J, with 9 bases between. Per the germline V gene, CDR1 is MDHEN and CDR2 is SYDVKM. CDR3 length: 15 amino acids. CDR3 residues: CASSFLTDSYNEQFF. CDR3 bases: TGTGCCAGCAGTTTTTTGACAGACTCCTACAATGAGCAGTTCTTC. The whole variable domain, remainder taken from reference TRBV28 and TRBJ2-1, is DVKVTQSSRYLVKRTGEKVFLECVQDMDHENMFWYRQDPGLGLRLIYFSYDVKMKEKGDIPEGYSVSREKKERFSLILESASTNQTSMYLCASSFLTDSYNEQFFGPGTRLTVL.

This clonotype was counted between two and nine times. The V gene is TRBV6-2 or TRBV6-3, the J gene TRBJ2-3, with 8 nucleotides matching TRBD1. V shed 6 bases and J 5 bases; nucleotides not matched to a gene: 4. The germline V gene has CDR1 MNHEY and CDR2 SVGEGT. There are 13 residues in the CDR3. Written as DNA, the CDR3 is TGTGCCAGCAGCATTGACAGGGGAGATACGCAGTATTTT. It specifies CASSIDRGDTQYF.

V and J are TRBV29-1 and TRBJ2-6; 9 positions agree with TRBD1. Germline loops: CDR1 SQVTM, CDR2 ANQGSEA. This CDR3 has 15 amino acids. Losses at the gene ends were 7 bases for V and 2 bases for J; bases not matched to a gene: 6. CDR3 residues: CSASTGGTGANVLTF. Here the CDR3 DNA reads TGCAGCGCCTCCACAGGGGGCACTGGGGCCAACGTCCTGACTTTC.

This clonotype turned up a few times. The chain links TRBV4-1 to TRBJ2-1; D is possibly TRBD2 (5 bases). Trimming removed 1 base from V and 6 bases from J, with 10 bases in between. The CDR3 has 14 amino acids. The V gene's germline CDR1 is MGHRA and CDR2 YSYEKL. The CDR3 DNA reads as TGCGCCAGCAGCCAAGTACGTCTAGCCAATGAGCAGTTCTTC. The encoded protein is CASSQVRLANEQFF.

The chain couples TRBV6-2 or TRBV6-3 to TRBJ1-2; TRBD1 matches 8 bases. From germline, CDR1 is MNHEY and CDR2 SVGEGT. Germline trimming cut 1 base from V and 6 bases from J; bases unmatched to any gene: 4. The CDR3 covers 14 residues. CDR3 DNA: TGTGCCAGCAGTTACTGGCAGGGGGCAGATGGCTACACCTTC. The encoded protein is CASSYWQGADGYTF.

This clonotype was observed once. The chain links TRBV4-1 to TRBJ2-1, with a weak D call TRBD2 (7 bases). Trimming removed 1 base from V and 8 bases from J, with 21 bases in between. CDR1 and CDR2 from the germline V gene are MGHRA and YSYEKL. This CDR3 comprises 17 residues. Here the CDR3 reads CASSQVSSAGASDEQFF. The CDR3 DNA follows: TGCGCCAGCAGCCAAGTGAGCAGTGCGGGGGCTAGCGATGAGCAGTTCTTC.

This clonotype was seen only a few times. The DNA for the CDR3 is TGTGCCAGCAGCTTAGGACAGGGGCGGTACACTGAAGCTTTCTTT. Protein sequence: CASSLGQGRYTEAFF. This sequence joins TRBV7-9 and TRBJ1-1; 8 bases fit TRBD1. The junction had 4 bases not matched to a gene; V was cut back by 1 base and J by 3 bases. The CDR3 runs to 15 residues. Per germline, CDR1 SEHNR and CDR2 FQNEAQ (reference sequence).

The chain links TRBV6-2 or TRBV6-3 to TRBJ1-5; TRBD1 matches at 7 bases. The junction had 7 bases not matched to a gene; V was cut back by 2 bases and J by 0 bases. The CDR3 totals 17 residues. Germline values: CDR1 MNHEY, CDR2 SVGEGT. The CDR3 is CASSYAGGSYSNQPQHF. Written as DNA, the CDR3 is TGTGCCAGCAGTTACGCAGGGGGGAGCTATAGCAATCAGCCCCAGCATTTT.

The chain has TRBV11-2 and TRBJ2-7; D is uncertain. The germline CDR1 and CDR2 sequences are SGHAT and FQNNGV. With 5 bases removed from V and 3 bases from J, the gap between germline ends came to 14 bases. The CDR3 is made up of 14 amino acids. CDR3 nucleotides: TGTGCCAGCAGCCAGCTTGAAGGGTTCTACGAGCAGTACTTC. It encodes CASSQLEGFYEQYF. The full variable domain, with the rest looked up from reference TRBV11-2 and TRBJ2-7, is EAGVAQSPRYKIIEKRQSVAFWCNPISGHATLYWYQQILGQGPKLLIQFQNNGVVDDSQLPKDRFSAERLKGVDSTLKIQPAKLEDSAVYLCASSQLEGFYEQYFGPGTRLTVT.

This chain connects TRBV28 to TRBJ2-7; unclear D gene. The CDR3 totals 12 residues. Trimming removed 4 bases from V and 5 bases from J, with 9 bases in between. Germline CDR1 reads MDHEN; CDR2 reads SYDVKM. CDR3 protein: CASSSVRNEQYV. DNA for the CDR3: TGTGCCAGCAGTTCCGTGAGGAACGAGCAGTACGTC.

This clonotype was picked up a small number of times. The genes are TRBV10-3 and TRBJ2-7; 10 nucleotides match TRBD1. V lost 2 bases to trimming and J lost 2 bases; unmatched junction nucleotides: 0. CDR3 length equals 14 residues. Germline CDR1 ENHRY, CDR2 SYGVKD. CDR3 in amino acids: CAISEGQGAYEQYF. The CDR3 nucleotides are TGTGCCATCAGTGAGGGACAGGGGGCCTACGAGCAGTACTTC.

The sample holds a few counts of this clonotype. The chain employs TRBV3-1 and TRBJ2-7; possible D gene TRBD1, 6 bases. In germline, CDR1 is LGHDT, CDR2 YNNKEL (reference sequence). The V gene lost 1 base and the J gene lost 0 bases, with 10 bases spanning the gap. This CDR3 is 15 amino acids long. CDR3 coding DNA: TGTGCCAGCAGCCAAGGGGGGCGAAGCTCCTACGAGCAGTACTTC. Its protein product is CASSQGGRSSYEQYF.

CDR3 DNA: TGCGCCAGCAGCTTCTCCCCCTACACCGACGGCTACGAGCAGTACTTC. Protein: CASSFSPYTDGYEQYF. The V call is TRBV5-1, the J call TRBJ2-7; D gene unclear. The CDR3 is made up of 16 amino acids. Trimming took off 2 bases at V and 3 bases at J, with 18 bases between the two ends. Germline V gene lookup returns CDR1 SGHRS and CDR2 YFSETQ.

The chain joins TRBV27 to TRBJ2-5; D is uncertain. The CDR3 is made up of 12 amino acids. Germline V gene lookup returns CDR1 MNHEY and CDR2 SMNVEV (reference sequence). V lost 6 bases and J 3 bases, leaving 8 bases between the germline ends. The CDR3 sequence: CASRGIEETQYF. The CDR3 DNA reads TGTGCCAGCAGGGGTATAGAAGAGACCCAGTACTTC.